This passage covers 7 T cell receptor beta chains from one sample sequenced in a study of OX40 agonist ivuxolimab in advanced cancers. Assay: immunoSEQ multiplex PCR; the TCRdb copy retains only in-frame clones and omits some. The sample lists tens of thousands of clones, about 92% occurring once. Sample: CD4+ or CD8+ T cells sorted from blood, taken in a trial of the OX40 agonist ivuxolimab. Receptor source: an adult with an advanced solid tumor such as melanoma, head and neck, liver or kidney cancer.

The chain couples TRBV5-1 to TRBJ1-2; the match to TRBD1 covers 8 bases. CDR3 length: 16 amino acids. Unmatched junction bases numbered 13, after V lost 4 bases and J lost 5 bases. Germline V CDR1 and CDR2: SGHRS, YFSETQ. CDR3 sequence (DNA): TGCGCCAGCAGCCCCACGACAGGGGTAAATGGGTATGGCTACACCTTC. Protein: CASSPTTGVNGYGYTF.

The genes are TRBV7-3 and TRBJ2-2; 7 nucleotides agree with TRBD2. V lost 0 bases to trimming and J lost 7 bases; unmatched junction nucleotides: 2. CDR3 size: 14 residues. Germline V gene lookup returns CDR1 SGHTA and CDR2 FQGTGA. Here the CDR3 reads CASSLTGTIGELFF. CDR3 nucleotide sequence: TGTGCCAGCAGCTTAACCGGGACTATCGGGGAGCTGTTTTTT.

The V and J genes are TRBV28 and TRBJ1-1; D may be TRBD1 (6 bases). V lost 11 bases, J lost 2 bases, and 15 bases lay in between. Germline CDR1 reads MDHEN; CDR2 reads SYDVKM. This CDR3 comprises 13 residues. The CDR3 DNA reads TGTGCCGGGGGCGGCTCCCTAAACACTGAAGCTTTCTTT. It translates to CAGGGSLNTEAFF.

In this sample, this clone turned up once. The rearrangement joins TRBV13 to TRBJ2-2; TRBD2 might be the D (5 bases). The CDR3 totals 12 residues. Trimming left V 5 bases short and J 7 bases short, with 8 bases between. The germline V gene encodes CDR1 PRHDT and CDR2 FYEKMQ (reference sequence). CDR3 nucleotides: TGTGCCAGCAGCCCCGGGGTCGGGGAGCTGTTTTTT. Its protein is CASSPGVGELFF.

A single count supports this clone. The gene calls are TRBV5-5 and TRBJ2-1, with 9 bases aligning to TRBD1. Germline V gives CDR1 SGHKS, CDR2 YYEKEE (reference sequence). The CDR3 has 13 amino acids. The junction had 5 bases not matched to a gene; V was cut back by 1 base and J by 12 bases. The CDR3 DNA is TGTGCCAGCAGCTTGAGAGGGACAGGGTTGCAGTTCTTC. This gives the protein CASSLRGTGLQFF.

The chain employs TRBV19 and TRBJ2-5, with 8 bases that match TRBD1. The CDR3 is made up of 14 amino acids. Germline CDR1 and CDR2: LNHDA and SQIVND (reference sequence). V gave up 5 bases and J gave up 3 bases; unmatched junction bases: 5. In nucleotides, the CDR3 is TGTGCCAGTAGTCCCGGACAGGGAAAAGAGACCCAGTACTTC. This encodes CASSPGQGKETQYF.

This clone was found a few times. CDR3 sequence: CASSLAGTGPAQETQYF. The CDR3 DNA follows: TGTGCCAGCAGCTTGGCGGGGACAGGGCCGGCCCAAGAGACCCAGTACTTC. The J gene is TRBJ2-5, the V gene TRBV5-6; 9 bases agree with TRBD1. This CDR3 has 17 amino acids. The germline CDR1 and CDR2 sequences are SGHDT and YYEEEE. V lost 0 bases to trimming and J lost 1 base; unmatched junction nucleotides: 7. Full variable domain (rest looked up from reference TRBV5-6 and TRBJ2-5): DAGVTQSPTHLIKTRGQQVTLRCSPKSGHDTVSWYQQALGQGPQFIFQYYEEEERQRGNFPDRFSGHQFPNYSSELNVNALLLGDSALYLCASSLAGTGPAQETQYFGPGTRLLVL.